The subject of this entry is one T cell receptor beta chain. Running of the v3.0 immunoSEQ assay took place at survey level. Some clones are missing from TCRdb's copy, which holds only in-frame ones; the method was immunoSEQ multiplex PCR. Altogether 30,000 to 35,000 clones are present, approximately 72% being singletons, with the ten largest covering approximately 3.7%. The data were taken from a study of long-term antiretroviral therapy in people with HIV. V gave up 4 bases and J gave up 4 bases; unmatched junction bases: 7. The CDR3 has 17 residues. The germline V gene encodes CDR1 SGHRS and CDR2 YFSETQ.

The input for sequencing was unsorted PBMCs, taken 3 years after starting antiretroviral therapy. The sequence was obtained from a man in his fifties or sixties with HIV. This rearrangement joins TRBV5-1 to TRBJ2-5; 16 positions agree with TRBD2. DNA of the CDR3: TGCGCCAGCAGCCCCGGGACTAGCGGGAGGGCCCTAGAGACCCAGTACTTC. It is translated as CASSPGTSGRALETQYF.